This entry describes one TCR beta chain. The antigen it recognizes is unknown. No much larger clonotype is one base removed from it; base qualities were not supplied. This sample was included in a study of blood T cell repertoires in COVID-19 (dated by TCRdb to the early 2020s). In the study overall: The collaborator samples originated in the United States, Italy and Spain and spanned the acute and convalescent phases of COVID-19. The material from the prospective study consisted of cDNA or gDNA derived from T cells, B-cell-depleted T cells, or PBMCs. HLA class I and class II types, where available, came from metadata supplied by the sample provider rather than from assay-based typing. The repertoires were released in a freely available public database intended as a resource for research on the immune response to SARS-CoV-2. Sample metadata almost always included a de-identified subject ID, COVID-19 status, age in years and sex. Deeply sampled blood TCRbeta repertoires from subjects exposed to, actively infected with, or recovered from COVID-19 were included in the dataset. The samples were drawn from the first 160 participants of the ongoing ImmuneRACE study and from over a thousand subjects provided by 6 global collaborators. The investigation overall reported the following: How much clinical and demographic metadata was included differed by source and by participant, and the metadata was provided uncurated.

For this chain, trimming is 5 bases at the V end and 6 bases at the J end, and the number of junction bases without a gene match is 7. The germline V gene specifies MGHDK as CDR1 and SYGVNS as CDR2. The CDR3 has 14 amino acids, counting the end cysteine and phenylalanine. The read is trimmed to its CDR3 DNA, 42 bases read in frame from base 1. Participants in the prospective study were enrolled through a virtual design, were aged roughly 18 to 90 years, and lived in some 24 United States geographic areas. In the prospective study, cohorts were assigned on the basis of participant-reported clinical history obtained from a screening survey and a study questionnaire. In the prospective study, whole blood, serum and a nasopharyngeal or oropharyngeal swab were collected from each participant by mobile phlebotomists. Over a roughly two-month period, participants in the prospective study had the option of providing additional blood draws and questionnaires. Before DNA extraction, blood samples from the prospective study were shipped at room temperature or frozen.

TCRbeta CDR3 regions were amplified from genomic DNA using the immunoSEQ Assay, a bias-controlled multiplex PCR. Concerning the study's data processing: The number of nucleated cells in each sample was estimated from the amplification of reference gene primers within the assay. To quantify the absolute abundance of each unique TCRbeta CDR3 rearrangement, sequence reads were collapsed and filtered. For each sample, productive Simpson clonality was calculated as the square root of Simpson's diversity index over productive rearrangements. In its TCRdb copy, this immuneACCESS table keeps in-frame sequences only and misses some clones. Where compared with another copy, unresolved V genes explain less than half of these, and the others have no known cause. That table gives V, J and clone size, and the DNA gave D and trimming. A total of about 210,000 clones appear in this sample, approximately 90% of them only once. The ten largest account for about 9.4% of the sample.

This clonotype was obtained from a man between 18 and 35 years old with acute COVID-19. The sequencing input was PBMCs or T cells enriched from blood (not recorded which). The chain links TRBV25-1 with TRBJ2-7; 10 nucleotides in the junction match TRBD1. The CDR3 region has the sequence CASSNGTGVPEQYF. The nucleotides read TGTGCCAGCAGTAATGGGACAGGGGTACCCGAGCAGTACTTC.